What follows is one TCR beta chain and its context. The data were obtained in a study of CD8 T cells in Susac syndrome. RNA was extracted with the RNeasy kit, and a quantity of roughly 0.5 to 1 ug was reverse transcribed using random hexamers. Using its own MiXCR run on the immunoSEQ multiplex PCR reads, TCRdb lists one record per CDR3 protein. Among around 110,000 distinct CDR3 sequences, approximately 93% were seen once, and the ten largest hold around 0.4%. The V end lost 5 bases, the J end lost 4 bases, and 10 bases lay between the germline ends. Germline values: CDR1 SGHDT, CDR2 YYEEEE. The CDR3 length is 13 residues.

Input material: CD8+ T cells from PBMCs. The rearrangement links TRBV5-6 to TRBJ2-1; D is unclear. The source of this sequence is a human donor with Susac syndrome. The CDR3 DNA sequence: TGTGCCAGCAGATTAAGACCGTACAATGAGCAGTTCTTC. It encodes CASRLRPYNEQFF.